Shown below are 28 T cell receptor beta chains from a single sample sequenced in a study of cytomegalovirus exposure and HLA in healthy donors. PCR employed 60 Vbeta and 13 Jbeta primers. This table comes from immunoSEQ multiplex PCR, and its TCRdb copy is limited to in-frame clones, with some not included. The repertoire holds 90,000 to 150,000 clones, 77% seen once, with under 6.5% in the top ten. The sequenced sample consisted of PBMCs. The receptor set was obtained from a man aged 18 to 30 in good health and CMV-seropositive.

This chain links TRBV18 with TRBJ2-7, with D uncertain. The CDR3 extends over 12 amino acids. In germline, CDR1 is KGHSH, CDR2 LQKENI. Trimming stripped 6 bases from V and 1 base from J, with 7 bases between. The CDR3 region has the DNA TGTGCCAGCTCTCCCCAATCCTACGAGCAGTACTTC. This encodes CASSPQSYEQYF.

The chain couples TRBV21-1 to TRBJ2-7; TRBD2, the table's D call, was not compared with the DNA. TRBV21-1 is assigned pseudogene status. This CDR3 is built from 14 residues. The CDR3 protein is CASGVRTSPYEQYF. The CDR3, as DNA: TGTGCCTCCGGGGTTCGGACTTCCCCCTACGAGCAGTACTTC.

The chain employs TRBV30 and TRBJ2-3; D gene unclear. V was clipped by 1 base and J by 4 bases, with 9 bases between them. Germline lookup yields CDR1 GTSNPN and CDR2 SVGIG (reference sequence). CDR3 length: 13 amino acids. The CDR3 spells CAWSAPVADTQYF. Here the CDR3 DNA reads TGTGCCTGGAGTGCCCCAGTGGCAGATACGCAGTATTTT.

The chain employs TRBV19 and TRBJ2-2; D might be TRBD1 (6 bases). The germline V gene has CDR1 LNHDA and CDR2 SQIVND (reference sequence). There are 14 residues in the CDR3. V dropped 7 bases and J dropped 4 bases, with 13 bases sitting between them. The CDR3 region has the DNA TGTGCCAGTAACGACAGGATTCTCACCGGGGAGCTGTTTTTT. It yields the protein CASNDRILTGELFF.

This chain joins TRBV7-6 and TRBJ2-2, with 7 nucleotides matching TRBD2. Germline CDR1 is SGHVS and CDR2 is FNYEAQ. The CDR3 runs to 15 residues. V gave up 4 bases and J gave up 4 bases; unmatched junction bases: 6. CDR3 region: CASSSWEGLTGELFF. CDR3 sequence (DNA): TGTGCCAGCAGCTCGTGGGAGGGCCTCACCGGGGAGCTGTTTTTT.

V and J are TRBV9 and TRBJ1-4; 7 positions agree with TRBD1. Losses at the gene ends were 0 bases for V and 5 bases for J; bases not matched to a gene: 4. The CDR3 runs to 15 residues. Germline V gene lookup returns CDR1 SGDLS and CDR2 YYNGEE. CDR3 DNA: TGTGCCAGCAGCGTAGACAGGGGATTAAATGAAAAACTGTTTTTT. Its protein is CASSVDRGLNEKLFF.

This chain joins TRBV13 and TRBJ2-5; D is unclear. Germline assignment: CDR1 PRHDT and CDR2 FYEKMQ (reference sequence). Trimming removed 5 bases at V and 3 bases at J, with 13 bases between. This CDR3 contains 14 residues. CDR3 sequence reads: CASSPQRPEETQYF. The CDR3 DNA reads as TGTGCCAGCAGCCCGCAGCGACCCGAAGAGACCCAGTACTTC.

This clone has more than one count but fewer than ten. The chain recombines TRBV19 with TRBJ2-1; D is undetermined. The V and J ends lost 3 bases and 8 bases respectively, with 8 bases between them. The CDR3 has 12 residues. Germline V gene sequence: CDR1 LNHDA, CDR2 SQIVND (reference sequence). CDR3 sequence reads: CASSISADEQFF. The CDR3 DNA reads as TGTGCCAGTAGTATTTCGGCGGATGAGCAGTTCTTC.

V gene TRBV5-1 combines with J gene TRBJ2-2; possibly TRBD2 for D (5 bases). The V end was cut by 3 bases, the J end by 5 bases, with 11 bases between. CDR1 is SGHRS, CDR2 YFSETQ, per germline. This CDR3 is 14 amino acids long. The CDR3 bases are TGCGCCAGCAGCTACCCCCGGGAAACCGGGGAGCTGTTTTTT. Translated, it gives CASSYPRETGELFF. Full variable domain (rest looked up from reference TRBV5-1 and TRBJ2-2): KAGVTQTPRYLIKTRGQQVTLSCSPISGHRSVSWYQQTPGQGLQFLFEYFSETQRNKGNFPGRFSGRQFSNSRSEMNVSTLELGDSALYLCASSYPRETGELFFGEGSRLTVL.

This rearrangement joins TRBV19 to TRBJ1-3, with D maybe TRBD1 (5 bases). The CDR3 spans 14 residues. V shed 7 bases and J shed 0 bases, with 10 bases lying between them. The germline gives CDR1 LNHDA, CDR2 SQIVND (reference sequence). The DNA for the CDR3 is TGTGCCAGTAACTCAGGGATCTCTGGAAACACCATATATTTT. This codes for CASNSGISGNTIYF.

The chain is built from TRBV14 and TRBJ2-7; 7 positions match TRBD2. Germline assignment: CDR1 SGHDN and CDR2 FVKESK. V shed 0 bases, J shed 10 bases, and the junction held 12 bases outside the gene matches. The CDR3 length is 15 residues. The DNA of the CDR3 is TGTGCCAGCAGCCAAGAGGGGGGAGGGAACGCTGAACAGTACTTC. Encoded protein: CASSQEGGGNAEQYF.

The chain couples TRBV9 to TRBJ2-1; TRBD2 aligns across 8 bases. CDR3 size: 14 residues. The V and J ends lost 2 bases and 8 bases, in that order; junction bases with no gene match: 6. Germline-derived CDR1 and CDR2 are SGDLS and YYNGEE. The CDR3 protein is CASSVGLGFDEQFF. The CDR3 nucleotides are TGTGCCAGCAGCGTGGGACTAGGATTCGATGAGCAGTTCTTC.

This clone has just a few counts. J is TRBJ2-3 and V is TRBV7-9, with TRBD1 matching 12 bases. The CDR3 contains 17 residues. Germline V lookup: CDR1 SEHNR, CDR2 FQNEAQ (reference sequence). The ends lost 5 bases at V and 3 bases at J; junction bases unmatched: 9. In DNA form, the CDR3 reads TGTGCCAGCAGCCCAAGCTCGGGACAGGGGGCAACAGATACGCAGTATTTT. Protein sequence: CASSPSSGQGATDTQYF.

V is TRBV27 and J is TRBJ1-5; 7 positions match TRBD1. Germline-derived CDR1 and CDR2 are MNHEY and SMNVEV (reference sequence). This CDR3 contains 15 residues. The junction had 8 bases not matched to a gene; V was cut back by 4 bases and J by 5 bases. CDR3 residues: CASSSLRDSDQPQHF. The CDR3 DNA reads as TGTGCCAGCAGTTCACTCCGGGACAGTGATCAGCCCCAGCATTTT.

The chain is built from TRBV27 and TRBJ1-1, with D perhaps TRBD1 (6 bases). V was pared by 5 bases and J by 7 bases, with 14 bases between. This CDR3 region has 13 residues. Germline V gene data show CDR1 as MNHEY and CDR2 as SMNVEV (reference sequence). The CDR3 DNA follows: TGTGCCAGCAGTCGACAGAGGGGGAATGAAGCTTTCTTT. It is translated as CASSRQRGNEAFF.

V is TRBV19 and J is TRBJ2-2; 7 nucleotides align to TRBD1. Trimming took 4 bases from V and 1 from J; bases not matched to a gene: 6. Germline V gene sequence: CDR1 LNHDA, CDR2 SQIVND (reference sequence). This CDR3 has 16 residues. This CDR3 reads CASSKQGILNTGELFF. For the CDR3, the DNA is TGTGCCAGTAGTAAACAGGGGATATTGAACACCGGGGAGCTGTTTTTT.

V usage is TRBV19 and J usage is TRBJ1-5, with D tentatively TRBD1 (5 bases). V lost 0 bases, J lost 7 bases, and 16 bases lay in between. The length of the CDR3 is 16 residues. Germline CDR1 is LNHDA and CDR2 is SQIVND (reference sequence). CDR3 DNA: TGTGCCAGTAGTATAGATGGACACCCAGACGGGCAGCCCCAGCATTTT. Amino acids: CASSIDGHPDGQPQHF.

The V call is TRBV5-4, the J call TRBJ2-7; D is unclear. The CDR3 is 12 amino acids. Trimming took off 2 bases at V and 0 bases at J, with 3 bases between the two ends. Germline V gives CDR1 SGHNT, CDR2 YYREEE (reference sequence). CDR3 DNA: TGTGCCAGCAGCTTCTACTCCTACGAGCAGTACTTC. Protein sequence: CASSFYSYEQYF.

This chain connects TRBV11-3 to TRBJ2-7, with D tentatively TRBD2 (5 bases). With 5 bases removed from V and 1 base from J, the gap between germline ends came to 9 bases. The CDR3 sequence is 13 residues long. Germline loops: CDR1 SGHNT, CDR2 YENEEA. The CDR3 reads CASSPGSSYEQYF. The DNA of the CDR3 is TGTGCCAGCAGCCCGGGGAGTTCCTACGAGCAGTACTTC.

As concerns this clone: One junction end disagrees with the germline gene, perhaps due to a read error. V is TRBV7-9 and J is TRBJ2-7; TRBD2 agrees at 14 bases. Germline lookup yields CDR1 SEHNR and CDR2 FQNEAQ (reference sequence). This CDR3 comprises 16 residues. CDR3 DNA sequence: TGTTCCAGCAGCCAGGGACTAGCGGGAGAAGGGTACGAGCAGTACTTC. Protein: CSSSQGLAGEGYEQYF.

The chain recombines TRBV30 with TRBJ1-4, with D maybe TRBD1 (6 bases). Trimming took 1 base from V and 8 from J, leaving 14 bases between them. The CDR3 has 14 residues. From germline, CDR1 is GTSNPN and CDR2 SVGIG (reference sequence). This CDR3 reads CAWSAARGEEKLFF. The CDR3 coding sequence is TGTGCCTGGAGTGCCGCCAGGGGAGAAGAAAAACTGTTTTTT.

This chain uses TRBV5-1 with TRBJ2-2; D is undetermined. CDR3 length equals 14 residues. With 5 bases removed from V and 4 bases from J, the gap between germline ends came to 12 bases. Germline assignment: CDR1 SGHRS and CDR2 YFSETQ. The CDR3 region has the DNA TGCGCCAGCAGACCCCTTACCGGCACCGGGGAGCTGTTTTTT. Translated, it gives CASRPLTGTGELFF.

V gene TRBV10-3 combines with J gene TRBJ2-1; 7 bases agree with TRBD1. This CDR3 contains 15 residues. Germline CDR1 reads ENHRY; CDR2 reads SYGVKD. The V gene end was trimmed by 6 bases and the J gene end by 8 bases; junction bases not matched to a gene: 13. CDR3 sequence reads: CAISDREFSRDEQFF. CDR3 in DNA: TGTGCCATCAGCGACAGGGAATTTTCACGCGATGAGCAGTTCTTC.

The chain employs TRBV7-9 and TRBJ2-7, with 7 bases that match TRBD1. J was trimmed by 2 bases and V by 5 bases; bases with no gene match: 15. The CDR3 has 17 amino acids. CDR1 SEHNR and CDR2 FQNEAQ come from the germline V gene (reference sequence). The CDR3 sequence is CASSPIRDRDSTYEQYF. The CDR3 region has the DNA TGTGCCAGCAGCCCCATTAGAGACAGGGATTCAACCTACGAGCAGTACTTC.

Of note for this clone: Other DNA sequences of this sample code for an identical CDR3. The chain has TRBV30 and TRBJ1-3; tentatively, D is TRBD1 (5 bases). CDR1 is GTSNPN, CDR2 SVGIG, per germline (reference sequence). With 6 bases removed from V and 0 bases from J, the gap between germline ends came to 12 bases. The CDR3 totals 14 residues. The CDR3 loop is CACPRGGSGNTIYF. DNA for the CDR3: TGTGCCTGCCCCCGCGGGGGCTCTGGAAACACCATATATTTT.

The CDR3 DNA reads TGTGCCAGCAGCCCCATGGGACAGAGCTCCTACGAGCAGTACTTC. The encoded protein is CASSPMGQSSYEQYF. The chain couples TRBV9 to TRBJ2-7; TRBD1 matches 7 bases. Losses at the gene ends were 4 bases for V and 0 bases for J; bases not matched to a gene: 7. From germline, CDR1 is SGDLS and CDR2 YYNGEE. The CDR3 sequence is 15 residues long.

The J gene is TRBJ2-7, the V gene TRBV6-5, with D tentatively TRBD1 (5 bases). Germline loops: CDR1 MNHEY, CDR2 SVGAGI. V was cut by 5 bases and J by 3 bases, with 11 bases left in between. The CDR3 sequence is 13 residues long. This chain's CDR3 is CASSEDRVYEQYF. CDR3 sequence (DNA): TGTGCCAGCAGTGAAGACAGAGTCTACGAGCAGTACTTC.

The CDR3 is CASSARDRGPNEQFF. CDR3 DNA sequence: TGTGCCAGCAGCGCCCGGGACAGGGGACCGAATGAGCAGTTCTTC. This chain connects TRBV7-8 to TRBJ2-1, with 10 bases fitting TRBD1. Per the germline V gene, CDR1 is SGHVS and CDR2 is FQNEAQ. Germline trimming cut 5 bases from V and 7 bases from J; bases unmatched to any gene: 8. The CDR3 sequence is 15 residues long.